The clone carrying this T cell receptor beta chain has a handful of counts. What it binds is not known. Germline CDR1 and CDR2: SGDLS and YYNGEE. The CDR3 sequence is 14 residues long. V was trimmed by 4 bases and J by 4 bases, leaving 14 bases between them. This sample was included in a study of shared clonotypes between healthy human individuals. Profiled with immunoSEQ multiplex PCR; TCRdb holds only in-frame clones, not every one. Among 950,000 to 1,300,000 clones listed, around 75% were seen once. Findings of the study overall: Clonotypes shared by all four sorted-subset donors had higher generation probabilities than non-shared clonotypes. Memory subsets had estimated richness that was generally smaller than that of naive subsets.

This receptor was obtained from a man younger than 35 in good health. The sequenced material came from memory CD4+ T cells sorted from blood. The sample's subset: CD45RA-negative fraction. The V call is TRBV9, the J call TRBJ1-1; D ambiguous. CDR3 nucleotides: TGTGCCAGCAGCACAAACCCTCGGGGCACTGAAGCTTTCTTT. This codes for CASSTNPRGTEAFF.